This TCR beta chain was observed in a study of neoadjuvant anti-PD-1 for oral cavity cancer (dated by TCRdb to the early 2020s). Broadly, across the study: Patients mostly received three to four biweekly doses of nivolumab at 3 mg/kg before curative-intent surgical resection. Patients without progression received a fourth nivolumab dose around day 43 and underwent definitive surgical resection on days 50-56. Under RECIST 1.1, a patient counted as a responder if showing complete response, partial response or stable disease, and as a non-responder if showing progression. A roughly 30% response rate was observed in the parent correlative cohort, in which 12 patients were included.

The germline ends are 19 bases apart after V is trimmed by 7 bases and J by 3 bases. From the cysteine up to the phenylalanine, the CDR3 has a length of 15 residues. Only the CDR3 DNA stays, 45 bases, in frame from base 1. In the germline V gene, CDR1 corresponds to MDHEN and CDR2 to SYDVKM. As regards this clone: No antigen is known for it. No much larger clone exists at a distance of one base, and base qualities are not known.

For deep sequencing of PBMC libraries, mostly about 450 ng of input genomic DNA was used, and six replicates were run per sample. The immunoSEQ hsTCRbeta kit was used to prepare TCRbeta libraries according to the manufacturer's instructions. The completed libraries were mixed into a single pool at 3 nM, then sequenced with an Illumina NovaSeq 6000 S4 flow cell. The authors' pipeline ran thus. The immunoSEQ Analyzer was used for raw data preprocessing and quality control. The analysis was limited to productive rearrangements, and each clonotype was defined by a unique CDR3 amino acid sequence. Repertoire clonality was estimated as the Gini-Simpson index, which was calculated using the R package tcR. Student's t test was used to compare Gini indices, and Pearson correlation was used to assess associations with tumor size change. TCRdb's version of the immuneACCESS table is confined to in-frame rearrangements and falls short of the full clone set. An unresolved V gene accounts for under half of the shortfall where checked; the remainder is of unknown origin. The V and J calls and clone size are taken from that table; D and trimming were inferred from the DNA. The sample table shows over 13,000 clones, and 75% are seen once. 2.2% of the sample lies in the top ten.

Summary of the overall study and its limitations: Higher pretreatment blood Treg/Th17 ratios correlated with both higher pretreatment blood TCRbeta clonality and lower post-treatment tumor TCRbeta clonality. TCR analyses included only three patients per response group, and the authors called for larger cohorts for validation. After neoadjuvant nivolumab, significantly higher T cell clonality (Gini index) was found within PBMCs in non-responders than in responders.

In light of the paper, this sample's time point label describes: after neoadjuvant nivolumab, at surgical resection. None of the patients had received prior systemic or radiation treatment, and all were newly diagnosed with stage II-IVA oral cavity squamous cell carcinoma. The cohort was made up of patients with locally advanced, HPV-negative oral cavity squamous cell carcinoma. Peripheral blood mononuclear cells were analyzed directly and were not maintained or expanded in culture. Samples came from a longitudinal correlative study of a single-arm phase II trial of neoadjuvant nivolumab in oral cavity squamous cell carcinoma. Genomic DNA-based TCRbeta sequencing was performed on subject-matched pre- and post-treatment PBMCs and tumors from three responders and three non-responders. Peripheral blood mononuclear cells were collected once before nivolumab treatment and again after treatment, at the time of surgery. The Maxwell RSC DNA from Cells kit was used to extract genomic DNA from PBMCs.

The sequence derives from a person aged 35-79 years with oral cavity squamous cell carcinoma. Recombination linked TRBV28 to TRBJ2-7; matching of 5 bases hints at TRBD2 as the D gene. The sequencing here drew on PBMCs, taken after nivolumab (anti-PD-1) treatment. CDR3 region: CASISLAGGGYEQYF. The DNA sequence is as follows: TGTGCCAGCATTAGTTTGGCGGGCGGAGGCTACGAGCAGTACTTC.